This T cell receptor (beta chain) was documented in a study of a mutant IDH1 vaccine in newly diagnosed glioma. Study at large: In weeks 1, 3, 5, 7, 11, 15, 19 and 23, patients were immunized, eight times in all. Initiation of the vaccine course occurred 4-6 weeks after radiotherapy alone, or alongside temozolomide cycles.

Study-level results: Pseudoprogression appeared unlinked to shifts in leading peripheral T cell clonotypes.

Assay used: immunoSEQ multiplex PCR; TCRdb lists only in-frame clones, some missing. The data hold 110,000 or so clones, with 90% observed a single time. A remark on this clone: Antigen specificity is unknown.

Trimming stripped 1 base from V and 4 bases from J, with 8 bases between. Germline values: CDR1 SGHDT, CDR2 YYEEEE. CDR3 length: 13 residues. The time point is: week 11, during vaccination. The study gave 300 ug of mutant IDH1 20-mer peptide per vaccine dose, with topical imiquimod. The J gene is TRBJ1-2, the V gene TRBV5-6; unclear D gene. The material sequenced was PBMCs, taken from a glioma patient whose treatment included an IDH1 peptide vaccine. The clonotype comes from a woman between 50 and 59 years old with glioma. The chain's CDR3 is CASSLWAFYGYTF. CDR3 DNA: TGTGCCAGCAGCTTGTGGGCGTTCTATGGCTACACCTTC.